Shown below are 31 T cell receptor beta chains from a single sample sequenced in a study of blood T cells in healthy people across ages. A J-beta primer mix and a sample-barcoded 5' primer were used in a second PCR of about 7 to 12 cycles. Using its own MiXCR run on the 5' RACE reads, TCRdb lists one record per CDR3 protein. The data show 800,000 to 900,000 distinct CDR3 sequences, approximately 59% seen once. The sequenced sample consisted of blood. Receptors originate from a man between 25 and 39 years old in good health.

Only one count was recorded for this clonotype. A junction boundary mismatches the germline segment, possibly from a read error. This sequence joins TRBV7-2 and TRBJ2-4, with 7 bases matching TRBD1. Germline V CDR1 and CDR2: SGHTA, FQGNSA. The CDR3 loop spans 14 amino acids. The CDR3 loop reads CASSFDRVGNIQYF. In DNA, the CDR3 is TGTGCCAGTAGCTTCGACAGGGTGGGGAACATTCAGTACTTC.

This clonotype was counted between two and nine times. The chain employs TRBV10-3 and TRBJ2-1; 10 bases line up with TRBD2. CDR3 length equals 17 residues. Germline loops: CDR1 ENHRY, CDR2 SYGVKD. J lost 1 base, V lost 5 bases, and 8 bases had no gene match. The CDR3 bases are TGTGCCATCAGTTTTTCTAGCGGGGGCTCGTCCTACAATGAGCAGTTCTTC. Its protein product is CAISFSSGGSSYNEQFF.

V is TRBV20-1 and J is TRBJ2-3; 9 bases fit TRBD2. Germline CDR1 reads DFQATT; CDR2 reads SNEGSKA (reference sequence). CDR3 length: 16 amino acids. V dropped 3 bases and J dropped 4; count of bases not matched to a gene: 11. Here the CDR3 reads CSARGGAGGPADTQYF. The CDR3 DNA reads TGCAGTGCTAGGGGAGGGGCGGGAGGGCCAGCAGATACGCAGTATTTT.

The V call is TRBV20-1, the J call TRBJ2-7, with a tentative D call TRBD2 (6 bases). Deletions cut 3 bases from V and 2 bases from J, with 17 bases between. The CDR3 contains 15 residues. The V gene's germline CDR1 is DFQATT and CDR2 SNEGSKA (reference sequence). The CDR3 protein is CSARELEGRPYEQYF. As DNA, the CDR3 is TGCAGTGCTAGGGAACTGGAGGGGAGACCCTACGAGCAGTACTTC.

The genes are TRBV4-2 and TRBJ2-7, with D perhaps TRBD1 (6 bases). The V and J ends lost 3 bases and 0 bases respectively, with 12 bases between them. This CDR3 spans 15 amino acids. Germline assignment: CDR1 LGHNA and CDR2 YNFKEQ. CDR3 protein: CASSHRQDSSYEQYF. The CDR3 DNA reads TGTGCCAGCAGCCACCGACAGGATAGCTCCTACGAGCAGTACTTC.

This clonotype was seen only a few times. The chain uses TRBV15 and TRBJ2-5; TRBD2 is a possible D gene (6 bases). The germline V gene has CDR1 LNHNV and CDR2 YYDKDF (reference sequence). The germline V and J ends were trimmed by 5 bases and 4 bases, with 17 bases remaining between them. CDR3 size: 15 residues. CDR3 loop: CATSGVGGSRETQYF. For the CDR3, the DNA is TGTGCCACCAGCGGAGTTGGGGGGAGCAGAGAGACCCAGTACTTC.

There are a few counts of this clonotype. The chain recombines TRBV7-2 with TRBJ2-4; the D gene is possibly TRBD2 (5 bases). The end of the DNA is better explained by TRBJ2-7, so the J call may be wrong. Germline values: CDR1 SGHTA, CDR2 FQGNSA. The CDR3 has 14 residues. The CDR3 DNA reads TGTGCCAGCAGCTTCAAGAGGACGGGGTACGAGCAGTACTTC. Residues: CASSFKRTGYEQYF.

Many counts were recorded for this clonotype. The chain couples TRBV7-2 to TRBJ2-3, with 9 bases aligning to TRBD2. The V gene's germline CDR1 is SGHTA and CDR2 FQGNSA. The CDR3 sequence is 15 residues long. J gave up 1 base and V 8 bases, and 7 bases lay outside the gene matches. Here the CDR3 reads CASGIAGEGTDTQYF. The DNA of the CDR3 is TGTGCCAGCGGGATAGCGGGGGAGGGCACAGATACGCAGTATTTT.

This clonotype was seen a handful of times. V and J are TRBV6-2 or TRBV6-3 and TRBJ2-1; possible D gene TRBD2, 6 bases. Germline CDR1 and CDR2: MNHEY and SVGEGT. Trimming took 5 bases from V and 5 from J, leaving 19 bases between them. The CDR3 contains 16 residues. CDR3 bases: TGTGCCAGCAGTCCTGCTAATAGCGGTCCGGACAATGAGCAGTTCTTC. It encodes CASSPANSGPDNEQFF.

The chain employs TRBV12-3 or TRBV12-4 and TRBJ2-3, with TRBD2 matching over 13 bases. The length of the CDR3 is 14 residues. Trimming removed 8 bases from V and 6 bases from J; junction bases left unmatched: 5. CDR3 nucleotide sequence: TGTGCCAGCTCGGGACTAGCGGGGTCCGATACGCAGTATTTT. Amino acids: CASSGLAGSDTQYF.

The chain joins TRBV7-2 to TRBJ2-1, with TRBD1 identical over 7 bases. CDR1 and CDR2 (germline): SGHTA, FQGNSA. After removal of 4 bases from V and 4 bases from J, the junction contained 7 bases not matched to a gene. The CDR3 totals 15 residues. DNA of the CDR3: TGTGCCAGCAGCTCCAGGACAGGCGAATACAATGAGCAGTTCTTC. Protein: CASSSRTGEYNEQFF.

Note on this clonotype: Relative to the germline gene, one junction end is altered; a read error may explain this. The chain employs TRBV4-2 and TRBJ2-4, with 11 positions matching TRBD1. Germline assignment: CDR1 LGHNA and CDR2 YNFKEQ. CDR3 length: 19 amino acids. CDR3 DNA sequence: TGTGCCAGCAGCCCGAGGGACAGGGGGACCCCTCTAGCCAAAAACACTCAGTACTTC. Its translation is CASSPRDRGTPLAKNTQYF.

V usage is TRBV7-3 and J usage is TRBJ2-5; the match to TRBD2 covers 11 bases. The CDR3 loop spans 13 amino acids. Germline assignment: CDR1 SGHTA and CDR2 FQGTGA. The V segment lost 3 bases and the J segment 7 bases; nucleotides outside the gene matches: 1. This CDR3 reads CASSFGTSGTQYF. CDR3 in DNA: TGTGCCAGCAGCTTTGGGACTAGCGGGACCCAGTACTTC.

V is TRBV5-1 and J is TRBJ2-7, with D tentatively TRBD1 (5 bases). Trimming stripped 3 bases from V and 2 bases from J, with 21 bases between. This CDR3 has 17 amino acids. Germline-derived CDR1 and CDR2 are SGHRS and YFSETQ. In DNA, the CDR3 is TGCGCCAGCAGCTCACAGAATCGACAGACCCATACCTACGAGCAGTACTTC. It yields the protein CASSSQNRQTHTYEQYF.

This chain links TRBV28 with TRBJ2-5; D may be TRBD2 (6 bases). The germline V gene encodes CDR1 MDHEN and CDR2 SYDVKM. V dropped 2 bases and J dropped 5 bases, with 12 bases sitting between them. The CDR3 totals 14 residues. This chain's CDR3 is CASSLRRELETQYF. DNA of the CDR3: TGTGCCAGCAGTTTACGGCGGGAATTGGAGACCCAGTACTTC.

The V call is TRBV9, the J call TRBJ2-7; 7 positions match TRBD1. Per the germline V gene, CDR1 is SGDLS and CDR2 is YYNGEE. The CDR3 loop spans 14 amino acids. The V and J ends lost 2 bases and 2 bases, in that order; junction bases with no gene match: 4. The CDR3 bases are TGTGCCAGCAGCGTTGGGACAGCTACCTACGAGCAGTACTTC. Protein sequence: CASSVGTATYEQYF.

This chain connects TRBV20-1 to TRBJ1-6; TRBD1 matches 9 bases. This CDR3 region has 17 residues. Trimming at V came to 1 base and at J to 6 bases, leaving 10 bases not matched to a gene. Per the germline V gene, CDR1 is DFQATT and CDR2 is SNEGSKA (reference sequence). CDR3 amino acids: CSARVPGQGESNSPLHF. CDR3 sequence (DNA): TGCAGTGCTAGAGTACCGGGACAGGGAGAGAGTAATTCACCCCTCCACTTT.

This clonotype occurred once. The CDR3 is CSANQGRREQYF. CDR3 coding DNA: TGCAGTGCTAATCAGGGGAGGAGGGAGCAGTACTTC. The genes are TRBV20-1 and TRBJ2-7; TRBD1 or TRBD2 may be the D gene (6 bases each). The CDR3 is 12 residues long. Germline V CDR1 and CDR2: DFQATT, SNEGSKA (reference sequence). V was clipped by 4 bases and J by 7 bases, with 14 bases between them.

This sequence joins TRBV30 and TRBJ1-6; TRBD1 aligns across 9 bases. In germline, CDR1 is GTSNPN, CDR2 SVGIG (reference sequence). The J segment lost 7 bases and the V segment lost 2 bases, leaving 6 bases of the junction unmatched. The CDR3 contains 15 residues. The CDR3 protein is CAWSTGQGRNSPLHF. The CDR3, as DNA: TGTGCCTGGAGTACAGGACAGGGGCGGAATTCACCCCTCCACTTT.

This chain joins TRBV7-9 and TRBJ1-5, with TRBD1 as a possible D gene (6 bases). Germline values: CDR1 SEHNR, CDR2 FQNEAQ (reference sequence). The V and J ends lost 5 bases and 6 bases respectively, with 11 bases between them. This CDR3 is 13 amino acids long. CDR3 in DNA: TGTGCCAGCAGCACCACAGGGTTTCAGCCCCAGCATTTT. Protein sequence: CASSTTGFQPQHF. Variable domain in full (rest from reference TRBV7-9 and TRBJ1-5): DTGVSQNPRHKITKRGQNVTFRCDPISEHNRLYWYRQTLGQGPEFLTYFQNEAQLEKSRLLSDRFSAERPKGSFSTLEIQRTEQGDSAMYLCASSTTGFQPQHFGDGTRLSIL.

This rearrangement joins TRBV9 to TRBJ2-6; TRBD1 matches at 8 bases. CDR1 is SGDLS, CDR2 YYNGEE, per germline. This CDR3 has 20 amino acids. Trimming at V came to 4 bases and at J to 0 bases, leaving 15 bases not matched to a gene. DNA of the CDR3: TGTGCCAGCAGCCACCGGGACAGGTATGCCCTCTTCTCTGGGGCCAACGTCCTGACTTTC. Protein: CASSHRDRYALFSGANVLTF.

The J gene is TRBJ2-6, the V gene TRBV5-1; D uncertain. From germline, CDR1 is SGHRS and CDR2 YFSETQ. V was shortened by 4 bases and J by 3 bases, with 14 bases between the two germline ends. The CDR3 loop spans 16 amino acids. The CDR3 nucleotides are TGCGCCAGCAGCACCGGGCCCCCAGATGGGGCCAACGTCCTGACTTTC. The encoded protein is CASSTGPPDGANVLTF.

This clonotype was recorded a few times. The chain combines TRBV7-2 with TRBJ2-1, with D perhaps assigned TRBD1 or TRBD2 (5 bases each). This CDR3 is built from 15 residues. Trimming pared 5 bases from V and 7 bases from J, leaving 18 bases between. Germline CDR1 and CDR2: SGHTA and FQGNSA. The CDR3 sequence is CASSAAGTPRNEQFF. The CDR3 region has the DNA TGTGCCAGCAGCGCAGCAGGGACCCCTAGGAATGAGCAGTTCTTC. Combining the CDR3 with reference TRBV7-2 and TRBJ2-1 gives the whole variable domain GAGVSQSPSNKVTEKGKDVELRCDPISGHTALYWYRQSLGQGLEFLIYFQGNSAPDKSGLPSDRFSAERTGGSVSTLTIQRTQQEDSAVYLCASSAAGTPRNEQFFGPGTRLTVL.

The chain uses TRBV5-1 and TRBJ2-5; a weak D match, TRBD2 (5 bases). V gave up 1 base and J gave up 2 bases, with 12 bases separating them. This CDR3 is built from 15 residues. Germline loops: CDR1 SGHRS, CDR2 YFSETQ. The CDR3 bases are TGCGCCAGCAGCTTGAGGACGGGGTATCAAGAGACCCAGTACTTC. Translation gives CASSLRTGYQETQYF.

The chain employs TRBV12-3 or TRBV12-4 and TRBJ1-4; 8 bases fit TRBD1. The CDR3 covers 14 residues. Unmatched junction bases numbered 9, after V lost 7 bases and J lost 8 bases. DNA of the CDR3: TGTGCCAGCACTCGACAGGGGCAACAGGAAAAACTGTTTTTT. Protein product: CASTRQGQQEKLFF.

The gene calls are TRBV7-6 and TRBJ2-4; 9 bases fit TRBD1. The DNA end favors TRBJ2-7, so the J call may be wrong. Germline V CDR1 and CDR2: SGHVS, FNYEAQ. The CDR3 extends over 15 amino acids. The CDR3 DNA is TGTGCCAGCAGCTTGCAACCGGGACAGGGATTCGAGCAGTACTTC. It yields the protein CASSLQPGQGFEQYF.

This clonotype has more than one count but fewer than ten. V usage is TRBV20-1 and J usage is TRBJ1-2; D unresolved. Germline V gives CDR1 DFQATT, CDR2 SNEGSKA (reference sequence). CDR3 length: 13 amino acids. The V end was cut by 0 bases, the J end by 2 bases, with 7 bases between. The CDR3 here is CSARDAGNYGYTF. The CDR3 coding sequence is TGCAGTGCTAGAGATGCAGGAAACTATGGCTACACCTTC.

This chain links TRBV20-1 with TRBJ1-2; D gene ambiguous. The V end lost 0 bases, the J end lost 4 bases, and 6 bases lay between the germline ends. CDR3 size: 12 residues. Germline values: CDR1 DFQATT, CDR2 SNEGSKA (reference sequence). In DNA, the CDR3 is TGCAGTGCTAGAGATTACCCCTATGGCTACACCTTC. Encoded protein: CSARDYPYGYTF.

This clonotype turned up a few times. V is TRBV12-3 or TRBV12-4 and J is TRBJ2-6; no clear D. The V end was cut by 3 bases, the J end by 4 bases, with 4 bases between. The CDR3 covers 13 residues. The CDR3 loop is CASSLRGANVLTF. The CDR3 nucleotides are TGTGCCAGCAGTTTGAGAGGGGCCAACGTCCTGACTTTC.

Only one count was recorded for this clonotype. This chain joins TRBV5-1 and TRBJ2-7; the match to TRBD2 covers 13 bases. J was trimmed by 2 bases and V by 0 bases; bases with no gene match: 2. The CDR3 is made up of 16 amino acids. Looked up from germline, CDR1 is SGHRS and CDR2 is YFSETQ. The CDR3 here is CASSLETSGGPYEQYF. CDR3 nucleotides: TGCGCCAGCAGCTTGGAGACTAGCGGGGGGCCCTACGAGCAGTACTTC. The variable domain in full, with the rest retrieved from reference TRBV5-1 and TRBJ2-7, is KAGVTQTPRYLIKTRGQQVTLSCSPISGHRSVSWYQQTPGQGLQFLFEYFSETQRNKGNFPGRFSGRQFSNSRSEMNVSTLELGDSALYLCASSLETSGGPYEQYFGPGTRLTVT.

In this sample, this clonotype turned up a few times. A read error may account for a junction end that differs from germline. The chain has TRBV20-1 and TRBJ2-5; D remains unclear. The V gene's germline CDR1 is DFQATT and CDR2 SNEGSKA (reference sequence). CDR3 size: 11 residues. CDR3 in DNA: TGCAGTGCTAGAAAAGACGAGACGCAGTACTTC. Its protein product is CSARKDETQYF.